One T cell receptor beta chain is described in this entry. Authors' data handling: Reference gene primer amplification in the assay estimated nucleated cell counts. Some clones are missing from TCRdb's copy, which holds only in-frame ones; the method was immunoSEQ multiplex PCR. Clone size and the V and J calls come from that table; the DNA yielded D and trimming. The sample contains around 250,000 clones, roughly nine tenths of which appear only once. This sample is drawn from a study of blood T cell repertoires in COVID-19. The V gene end was trimmed by 1 base and the J gene end by 6 bases; junction bases not matched to a gene: 3. The germline gives CDR1 SGHNT, CDR2 YYREEE (reference sequence). The CDR3 runs to 13 residues.

Material: peripheral blood. The chain joins TRBV5-4 to TRBJ1-1; TRBD1 agrees at 7 bases. The TCR originated in a man in his 60s with acute or convalescent COVID-19. The chain's CDR3 is CASSLTGQPEAFF. The CDR3 region has the DNA TGTGCCAGCAGCTTGACGGGACAGCCTGAAGCTTTCTTT. Supplemented by reference TRBV5-4 and TRBJ1-1, the full variable domain reads ETGVTQSPTHLIKTRGQQVTLRCSSQSGHNTVSWYQQALGQGPQFIFQYYREEENGRGNFPPRFSGLQFPNYSSELNVNALELDDSALYLCASSLTGQPEAFFGQGTRLTVV.